This TCR beta chain came from a study of vaccination and CD4 T cells after COVID-19 (dated by TCRdb to 2022 to 2024). About the study as a whole: Convalescent patients had a positive SARS-CoV-2 result on nasal swab PCR, and of these patients, several had mild disease and one had severe disease. Post-COVID blood samples from convalescent patients were collected a median of roughly 100 days after diagnosis, with a range of 35 to 161 days. The spike-specific CD4+ TCR repertoire was compared before and after mRNA vaccination in approximately ten COVID-19 convalescent patients and a few infection-naive healthy vaccine recipients. Post-vaccine blood samples were taken a median of 72 days after the second vaccine dose, with a range of about 12 to 250 days. Participants got two doses of the Pfizer-BioNTech BNT162b2 vaccine (n=8) or two doses of the Moderna mRNA-1273 vaccine (n=2). Six males and four females were included in the convalescent cohort, with two Hispanic individuals, seven Caucasians, two Asians and one multiracial person represented. Broader findings and caveats from the paper: Nearly all vaccine-specific clones in convalescent patients (304 of 307) were mono-reactive for SARS-CoV-2 spike rather than cross-reactive with common cold coronaviruses. Only a relatively small number of convalescent patients were included in the study, and early timepoints following natural infection were not analyzed. In convalescent patients, a median roughly 85% of post-vaccine SARS-CoV-2-reactive clones were detected only after vaccination, and vaccine-specific priming was suggested by this finding. Although the median number of SARS-CoV-2-reactive clonotypes went up from approximately 20 after infection to 35 to 40 after vaccination, the increase was not significant.

This clonotype occurred a few times. Its recognized antigen is unknown. The input lacks base qualities; no much larger clone sits a single base away. The convalescent patients' positive SARS-CoV-2 PCR tests were from March to December 2020, which was before the Alpha, Beta and Delta variants emerged in the United States. PBMCs were separated from whole blood using Ficoll-Paque Plus gradient centrifugation and then either used fresh or cryopreserved at -140C. Libraries were prepared through PCR. For sequencing, an Illumina iSeq 100 was employed. Turning to the authors' computational methods: Non-productive sequences were filtered out, and CDR3s that did not start with C, did not end with F or W, or were shorter than 7 amino acids were discarded. Levenshtein distances (stringdist) and unrooted phylogenetic trees (ape) in R version 3.6.1 were used to assess CDR3 homology. Using fastp trimming at Q25 and MiXCR clonotype assembly, TCRdb reanalyzed the public sequencing data and kept in-frame beta chains. Every entry covers one CDR3 protein and lists the most common genes and DNA from its rows. These V and J calls rely on TCRdb rather than the paper's analysis. This sample lists 20,000 to 25,000 distinct CDR3 sequences; more than 45% were detected once. About 1% of the sample rests with the top ten.

The source was CD4+ T cells from blood, collected before SARS-CoV-2 vaccination. This sequence originates from a human donor who had recovered from COVID-19.

The bases are TGCAGTGCAGGGACAGGGGCGGGCACTGAAGCTTTCTTT. Its protein reads: CSAGTGAGTEAFF. The chain links TRBV20-1 with TRBJ1-1; 10 central nucleotides agree with TRBD1. V is pruned by 6 bases and J by 4 bases, leaving 5 bases of the junction without a gene match. Inclusive of the bounding cysteine and phenylalanine, the CDR3 is 13 residues long. The only DNA kept is the CDR3, 39 bases in frame from the first base. According to the germline V gene (reference sequence), CDR1 reads DFQATT and CDR2 reads SNEGSKA.